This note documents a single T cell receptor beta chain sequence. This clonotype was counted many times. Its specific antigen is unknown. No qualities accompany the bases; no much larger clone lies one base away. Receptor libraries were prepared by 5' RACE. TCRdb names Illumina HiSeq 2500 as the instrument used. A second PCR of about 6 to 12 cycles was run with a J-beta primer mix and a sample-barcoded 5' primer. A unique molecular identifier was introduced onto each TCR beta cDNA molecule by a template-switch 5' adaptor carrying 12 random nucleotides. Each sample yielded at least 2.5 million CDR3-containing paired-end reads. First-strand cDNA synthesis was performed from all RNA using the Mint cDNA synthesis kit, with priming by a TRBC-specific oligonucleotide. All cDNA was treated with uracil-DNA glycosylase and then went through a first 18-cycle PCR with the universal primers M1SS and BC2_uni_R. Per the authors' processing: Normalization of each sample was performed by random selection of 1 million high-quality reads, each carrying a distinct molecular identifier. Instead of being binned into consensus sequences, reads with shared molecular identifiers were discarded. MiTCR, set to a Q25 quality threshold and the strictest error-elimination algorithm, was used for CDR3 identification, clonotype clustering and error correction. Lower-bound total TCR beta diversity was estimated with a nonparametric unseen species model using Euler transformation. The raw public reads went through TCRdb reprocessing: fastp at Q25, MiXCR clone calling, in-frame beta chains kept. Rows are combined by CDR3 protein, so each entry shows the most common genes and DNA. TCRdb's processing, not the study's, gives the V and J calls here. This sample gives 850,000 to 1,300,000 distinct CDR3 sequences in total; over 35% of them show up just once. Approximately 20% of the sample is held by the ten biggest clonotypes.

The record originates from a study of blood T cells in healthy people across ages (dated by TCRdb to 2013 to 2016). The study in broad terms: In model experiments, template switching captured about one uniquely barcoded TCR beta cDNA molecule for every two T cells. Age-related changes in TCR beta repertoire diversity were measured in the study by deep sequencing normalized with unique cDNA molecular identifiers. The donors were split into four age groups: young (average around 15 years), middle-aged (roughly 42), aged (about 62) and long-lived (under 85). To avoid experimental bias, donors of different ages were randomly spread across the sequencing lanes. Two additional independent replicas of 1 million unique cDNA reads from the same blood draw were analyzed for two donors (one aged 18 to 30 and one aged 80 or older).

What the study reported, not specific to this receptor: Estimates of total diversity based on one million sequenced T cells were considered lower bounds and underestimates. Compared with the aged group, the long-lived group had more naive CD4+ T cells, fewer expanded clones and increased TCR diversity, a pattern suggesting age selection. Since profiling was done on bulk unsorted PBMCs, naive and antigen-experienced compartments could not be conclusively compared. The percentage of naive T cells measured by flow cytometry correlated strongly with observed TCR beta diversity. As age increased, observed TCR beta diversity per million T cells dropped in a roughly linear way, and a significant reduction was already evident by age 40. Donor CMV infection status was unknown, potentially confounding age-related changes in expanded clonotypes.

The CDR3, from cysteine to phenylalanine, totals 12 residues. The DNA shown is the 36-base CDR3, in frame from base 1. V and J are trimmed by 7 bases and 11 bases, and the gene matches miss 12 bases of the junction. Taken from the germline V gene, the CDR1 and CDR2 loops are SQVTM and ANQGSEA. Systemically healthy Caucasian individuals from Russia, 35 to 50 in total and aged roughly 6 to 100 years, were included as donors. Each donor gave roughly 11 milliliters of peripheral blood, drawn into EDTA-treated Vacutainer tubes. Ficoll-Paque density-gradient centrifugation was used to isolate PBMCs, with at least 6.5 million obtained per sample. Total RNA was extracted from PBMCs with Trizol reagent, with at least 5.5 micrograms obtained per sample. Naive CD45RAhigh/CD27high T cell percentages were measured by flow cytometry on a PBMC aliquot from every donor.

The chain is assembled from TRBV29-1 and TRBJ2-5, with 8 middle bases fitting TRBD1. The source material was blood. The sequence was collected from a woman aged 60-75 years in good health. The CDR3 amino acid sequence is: CSAPGQDIPQYF. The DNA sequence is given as TGCAGCGCTCCGGGACAGGATATCCCGCAGTACTTC.